The 13 T cell receptor beta chains given below trace back to one sample, sequenced in a study of T cells after yellow fever vaccination. In TCRdb, the 5' RACE reads were re-called with MiXCR into one record per CDR3 protein. Among a few hundred thousand distinct CDR3 sequences listed, about 15% were seen once. This specimen was PBMCs, taken 5 to 6 days after the first yellow fever vaccination. Source of these receptors: a young man who received the YFV17D yellow fever vaccine.

This clonotype was found a few times. This sequence joins TRBV20-1 and TRBJ2-7, with 9 bases lining up with TRBD1. CDR1 and CDR2 (germline): DFQATT, SNEGSKA (reference sequence). Germline trimming cut 4 bases from V and 2 bases from J; bases unmatched to any gene: 6. The CDR3 consists of 14 residues. CDR3 in DNA: TGCAGTGCTATAGGGGGACAGGGTACCTACGAGCAGTACGTC. It codes for CSAIGGQGTYEQYV.

This clonotype has just a few counts. V gene TRBV7-3 combines with J gene TRBJ1-3; D gene ambiguous. CDR3 length equals 15 residues. Germline lookup yields CDR1 SGHTA and CDR2 FQGTGA. The V gene lost 2 bases and the J gene lost 4 bases, with 12 bases spanning the gap. This CDR3 is CASSLHPGSGNTIYF. The CDR3 coding sequence is TGTGCCAGCAGCTTACATCCGGGTTCGGGAAACACCATATATTTT.

This rearrangement joins TRBV16 to TRBJ1-6; a possible D gene is TRBD1 (6 bases). The length of the CDR3 is 17 residues. V dropped 8 bases and J dropped 8 bases, with 25 bases sitting between them. Germline V gives CDR1 KGHSY, CDR2 FQNENV. This chain's CDR3 is CASSPHTSTGGDSPLHF. As DNA, the CDR3 is TGTGCCAGCTCCCCACACACCTCGACGGGGGGCGATTCACCCCTCCACTTT.

The chain uses TRBV6-5 and TRBJ1-2, with D hard to call. Germline V lookup: CDR1 MNHEY, CDR2 SVGAGI. The V gene lost 5 bases and the J gene lost 0 bases, with 16 bases spanning the gap. This CDR3 comprises 16 residues. CDR3 region: CASSPRLPATNYGYTF. DNA for the CDR3: TGTGCCAGCAGTCCTAGACTACCTGCTACTAACTATGGCTACACCTTC.

Ten or more counts support this clonotype. This chain links TRBV6-1 with TRBJ2-2; the match to TRBD1 covers 8 bases. The CDR3 is 14 amino acids. Germline CDR1 reads MNHNS; CDR2 reads SASEGT. Losses at the gene ends were 6 bases for V and 4 bases for J; bases not matched to a gene: 4. CDR3 sequence (DNA): TGTGCCAGCAGAGACAGGGGTCCCACCGGGGAGCTGTTTTTT. Translating gives CASRDRGPTGELFF.

This clonotype occurred a few times. J is TRBJ2-3 and V is TRBV4-1; TRBD2 matches 9 bases. The trim removed 6 bases at V and 5 bases at J, leaving 12 bases unmatched. Germline V gene data show CDR1 as MGHRA and CDR2 as YSYEKL. This CDR3 comprises 16 residues. The CDR3 bases are TGCGCCAGCAGAGTAGGCGGGGGGGCTTTTCAAGATACGCAGTATTTT. As protein: CASRVGGGAFQDTQYF.

This clonotype appeared a few times. V is TRBV9 and J is TRBJ1-1; D is unresolved. This CDR3 is built from 14 residues. Per the germline V gene, CDR1 is SGDLS and CDR2 is YYNGEE. Trimming removed 4 bases from V and 4 bases from J, with 14 bases in between. The CDR3 protein is CASSPQVMGTEAFF. As DNA, the CDR3 is TGTGCCAGCAGCCCTCAGGTCATGGGCACTGAAGCTTTCTTT.

This clonotype was recorded a few times. The V gene is TRBV19, the J gene TRBJ2-5; D not resolved. CDR3 length: 14 residues. Germline V gives CDR1 LNHDA, CDR2 SQIVND (reference sequence). With 6 bases removed from V and 3 bases from J, the gap between germline ends came to 14 bases. CDR3 DNA: TGTGCCAGTAGCCCTTATAGCATGGAAGAGACCCAGTACTTC. It codes for CASSPYSMEETQYF.

V is TRBV24-1 and J is TRBJ2-3; no clear D. Trimming cost V 7 bases and J 6 bases, with 10 bases left between them. CDR3 length equals 12 residues. In germline, CDR1 is KGHDR, CDR2 SFDVKD. CDR3 sequence (DNA): TGTGCCACCAGCTCTTTTGACGATACGCAGTATTTT. Translation gives CATSSFDDTQYF.

On this clonotype: Its ends do not fully match the called genes, so a read error is possible. The V call is TRBV10-1, the J call TRBJ2-6; the D gene is possibly TRBD1 (5 bases). CDR3 length: 18 amino acids. In germline, CDR1 is WNHNN, CDR2 SYGVQD (reference sequence). The CDR3 nucleotides read TGCGCCAGCGGTGAAGAGACAGACAAAGGCTCTGGGGCCAACGTCCTGACTTTC. Protein product: CASGEETDKGSGANVLTF.

This clonotype appeared a few times. The J gene is TRBJ2-2, the V gene TRBV29-1, with D perhaps TRBD1 (6 bases). The CDR3 spans 13 residues. Trimming took 7 bases from V and 2 from J, leaving 11 bases between them. Germline V gives CDR1 SQVTM, CDR2 ANQGSEA. The CDR3 DNA follows: TGCAGCGCGGGACACGACAACACCGGGGAGCTGTTTTTT. This encodes CSAGHDNTGELFF.

The V call is TRBV7-9, the J call TRBJ2-4; weak D call: TRBD2 (6 bases). CDR3 length equals 16 residues. V was trimmed by 3 bases and J by 5 bases, leaving 17 bases between them. Germline CDR1 reads SEHNR; CDR2 reads FQNEAQ (reference sequence). The CDR3, as DNA: TGTGCCAGCAGCTTGGTTGGGGGAGGTTTCCAAAACATTCAGTACTTC. As protein: CASSLVGGGFQNIQYF.

This clonotype was seen more than once but under ten times. V is TRBV5-1 and J is TRBJ1-2; 8 nucleotides line up with TRBD1. The CDR3 runs 15 residues. V shed 4 bases, J shed 4 bases, and the junction held 9 bases outside the gene matches. Germline values: CDR1 SGHRS, CDR2 YFSETQ. DNA of the CDR3: TGCGCCAGCAGCGGGGGACAGGACTCCGCCTATGGCTACACCTTC. This sequence encodes CASSGGQDSAYGYTF.